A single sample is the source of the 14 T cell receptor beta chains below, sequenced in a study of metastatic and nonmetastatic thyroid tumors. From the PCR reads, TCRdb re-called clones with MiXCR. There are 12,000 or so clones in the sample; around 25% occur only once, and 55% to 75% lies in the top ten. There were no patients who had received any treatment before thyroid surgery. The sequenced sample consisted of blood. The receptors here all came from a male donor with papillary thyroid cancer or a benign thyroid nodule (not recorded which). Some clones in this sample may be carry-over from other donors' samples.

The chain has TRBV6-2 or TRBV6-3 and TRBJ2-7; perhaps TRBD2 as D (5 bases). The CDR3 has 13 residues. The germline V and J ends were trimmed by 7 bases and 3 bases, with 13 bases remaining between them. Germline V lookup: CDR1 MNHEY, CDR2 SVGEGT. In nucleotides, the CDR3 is TGTGCCAGCATGGATGGACTGGTCTACGAGCAGTACTTC. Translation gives CASMDGLVYEQYF.

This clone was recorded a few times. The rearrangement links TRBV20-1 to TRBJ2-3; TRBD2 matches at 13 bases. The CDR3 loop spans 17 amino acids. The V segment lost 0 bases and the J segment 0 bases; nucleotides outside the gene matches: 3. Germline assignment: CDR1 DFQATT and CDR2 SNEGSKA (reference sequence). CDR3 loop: CSARDKTSGGSTDTQYF. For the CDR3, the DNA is TGCAGTGCTAGAGACAAGACTAGCGGGGGGAGCACAGATACGCAGTATTTT.

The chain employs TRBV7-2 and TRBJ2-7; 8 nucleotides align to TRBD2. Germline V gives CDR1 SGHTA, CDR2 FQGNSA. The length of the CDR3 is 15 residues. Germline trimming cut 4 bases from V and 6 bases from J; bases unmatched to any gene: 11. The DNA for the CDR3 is TGTGCCAGCAGCTCTCTCGGACGGGGGGGAGGCGAGCAGTACTTC. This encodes CASSSLGRGGGEQYF.

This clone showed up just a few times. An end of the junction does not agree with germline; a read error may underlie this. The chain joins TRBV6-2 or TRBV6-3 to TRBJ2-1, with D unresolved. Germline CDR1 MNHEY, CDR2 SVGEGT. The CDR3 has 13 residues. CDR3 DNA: TGTGCCATCAGTTACTCGGACTACAATGAGCAGTTCTTC. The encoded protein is CAISYSDYNEQFF.

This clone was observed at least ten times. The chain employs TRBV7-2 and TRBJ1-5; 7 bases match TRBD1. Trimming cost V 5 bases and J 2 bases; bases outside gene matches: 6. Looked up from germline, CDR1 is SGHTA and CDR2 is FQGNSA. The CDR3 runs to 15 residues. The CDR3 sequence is CASSPQGPGNQPQHF. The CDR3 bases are TGTGCCAGCAGCCCACAGGGGCCGGGCAATCAGCCCCAGCATTTT. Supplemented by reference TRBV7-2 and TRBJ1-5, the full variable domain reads GAGVSQSPSNKVTEKGKDVELRCDPISGHTALYWYRQSLGQGLEFLIYFQGNSAPDKSGLPSDRFSAERTGGSVSTLTIQRTQQEDSAVYLCASSPQGPGNQPQHFGDGTRLSIL.

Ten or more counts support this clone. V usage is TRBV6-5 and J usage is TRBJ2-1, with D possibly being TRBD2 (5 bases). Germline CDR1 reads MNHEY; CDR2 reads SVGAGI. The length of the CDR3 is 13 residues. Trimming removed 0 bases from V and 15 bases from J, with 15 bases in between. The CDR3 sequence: CASSYSESERAFF. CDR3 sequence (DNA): TGTGCCAGCAGTTACTCGGAGTCCGAGAGGGCGTTCTTC.

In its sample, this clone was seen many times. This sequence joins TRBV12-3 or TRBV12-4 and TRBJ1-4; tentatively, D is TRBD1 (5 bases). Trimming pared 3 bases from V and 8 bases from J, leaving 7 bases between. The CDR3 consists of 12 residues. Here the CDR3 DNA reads TGTGCCAGCAGTTTGGGGGGGGAAAAACTGTTTTTT. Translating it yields CASSLGGEKLFF.

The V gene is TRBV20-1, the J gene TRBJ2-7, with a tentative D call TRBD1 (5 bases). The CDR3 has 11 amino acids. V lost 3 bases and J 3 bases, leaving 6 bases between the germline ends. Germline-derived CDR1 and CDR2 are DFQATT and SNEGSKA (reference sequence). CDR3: CSARDNYEQYF. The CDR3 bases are TGCAGTGCTAGGGACAACTACGAGCAGTACTTC.

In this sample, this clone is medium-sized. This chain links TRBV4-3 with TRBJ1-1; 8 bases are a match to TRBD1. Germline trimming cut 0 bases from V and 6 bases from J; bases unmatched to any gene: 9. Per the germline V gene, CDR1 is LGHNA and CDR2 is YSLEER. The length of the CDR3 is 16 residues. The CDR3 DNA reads TGCGCCAGCAGCCAAGACTCAGGGGGCTATAACGCTGAAGCTTTCTTT. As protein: CASSQDSGGYNAEAFF.

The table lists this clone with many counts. Here the CDR3 DNA reads TGTGCCAGCAGCTTAATGGCGGCTTCAGGCACCGGGGAGCTGTTTTTT. This sequence encodes CASSLMAASGTGELFF. V and J are TRBV7-3 and TRBJ2-2, with D unclear. Germline lookup yields CDR1 SGHTA and CDR2 FQGTGA. This CDR3 comprises 16 residues. V lost 1 base, J lost 4 bases, and 13 bases lay in between.

CDR3 amino acids: CASSTGTGGSPLHF. Written as DNA, the CDR3 is TGTGCCAGCAGCACCGGGACAGGGGGTTCACCCCTCCACTTT. The rearrangement uses TRBV6-2 or TRBV6-3 and TRBJ1-6, with TRBD1 identical over 11 bases. Germline CDR1 is MNHEY and CDR2 is SVGEGT. The CDR3 has 14 amino acids. The J segment lost 9 bases and the V segment lost 6 bases, leaving 4 bases of the junction unmatched.

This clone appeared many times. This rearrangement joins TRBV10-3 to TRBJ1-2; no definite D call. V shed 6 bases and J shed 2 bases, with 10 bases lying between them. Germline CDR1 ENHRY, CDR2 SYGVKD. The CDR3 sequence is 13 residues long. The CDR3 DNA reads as TGTGCCATCAGCGGAACCTACAACTATGGCTACACCTTC. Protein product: CAISGTYNYGYTF.

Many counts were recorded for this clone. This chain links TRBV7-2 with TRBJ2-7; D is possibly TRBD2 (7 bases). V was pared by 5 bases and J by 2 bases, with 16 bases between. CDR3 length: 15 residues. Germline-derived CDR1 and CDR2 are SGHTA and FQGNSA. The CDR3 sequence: CASSPMGGTTYEQYF. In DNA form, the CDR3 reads TGTGCCAGCAGCCCCATGGGGGGGACAACCTACGAGCAGTACTTC.

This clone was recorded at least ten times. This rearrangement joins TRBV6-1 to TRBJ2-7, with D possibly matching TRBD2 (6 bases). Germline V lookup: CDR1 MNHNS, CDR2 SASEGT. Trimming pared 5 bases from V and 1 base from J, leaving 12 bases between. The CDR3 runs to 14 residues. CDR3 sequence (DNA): TGTGCCAGCAGTTCCGGGACTCTTTCCTACGAGCAGTACTTC. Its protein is CASSSGTLSYEQYF.